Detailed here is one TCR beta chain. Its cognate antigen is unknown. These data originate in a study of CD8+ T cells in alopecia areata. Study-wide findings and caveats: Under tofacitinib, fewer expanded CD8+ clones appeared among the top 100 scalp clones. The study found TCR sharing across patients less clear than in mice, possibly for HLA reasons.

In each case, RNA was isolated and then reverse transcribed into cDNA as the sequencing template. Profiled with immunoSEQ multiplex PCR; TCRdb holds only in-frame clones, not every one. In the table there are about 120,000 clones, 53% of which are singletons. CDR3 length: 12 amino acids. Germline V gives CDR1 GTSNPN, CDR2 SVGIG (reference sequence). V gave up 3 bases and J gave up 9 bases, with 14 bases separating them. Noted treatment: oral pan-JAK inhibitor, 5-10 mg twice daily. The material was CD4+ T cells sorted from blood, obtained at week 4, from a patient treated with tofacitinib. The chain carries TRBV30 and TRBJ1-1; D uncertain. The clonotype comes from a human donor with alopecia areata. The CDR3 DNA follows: TGTGCCTGGAGCCCGCAAACACTTAAAGCTTTCTTT. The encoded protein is CAWSPQTLKAFF.